This entry is about one T cell receptor beta chain. The antigen remains unidentified. The sample holds other DNA sequences that translate to the same CDR3. Autoimmune disease history or systemic immunosuppression led to patient exclusion. Germline CDR1 LNHDA, CDR2 SQIVND (reference sequence). Trimming removed 4 bases from V and 4 bases from J, with 3 bases in between. CDR3 size: 11 residues. The source of the sample is a study of OX40 agonist ivuxolimab in advanced cancers. Study-level background: Patients undergoing dose escalation presented with hepatocellular carcinoma, melanoma, renal cell or head and neck cancer.

Generated by immunoSEQ multiplex PCR, the TCRdb table keeps only in-frame clones and is missing some. This table has nearly 50,000 clones, around 86% appearing once. The study, taken as a whole, reports: CD8+ T cells (on average) carried more expanded clones than CD4+ T cells. Clonal expansion was among the lowest in partial responders at 0.1-3.0 mg/kg, especially CD8+.

Sample: CD4+ or CD8+ T cells sorted from blood, taken in a trial of the OX40 agonist ivuxolimab. V usage is TRBV19 and J usage is TRBJ2-3; D gene uncertain. The source is an adult with an advanced solid tumor such as melanoma, head and neck, liver or kidney cancer. CDR3 nucleotides: TGTGCCAGTAGTACTTCAGATACGCAGTATTTT. It codes for CASSTSDTQYF. The full variable domain, its missing parts supplied by reference TRBV19 and TRBJ2-3, is DGGITQSPKYLFRKEGQNVTLSCEQNLNHDAMYWYRQDPGQGLRLIYYSQIVNDFQKGDIAEGYSVSREKKESFPLTVTSAQKNPTAFYLCASSTSDTQYFGPGTRLTVL.